These T cell receptor beta chains were read from a single sample in a study of shared clonotypes between healthy human individuals. The protocol was immunoSEQ multiplex PCR, while the TCRdb copy is restricted to in-frame clones and leaves out a portion. This table has more than 400,000 clones, approximately 78% appearing once. The sample consisted of PBMCs. The receptors originated from a woman aged 40 to 50 in good health. Some clones in this sample may be carry-over from other donors' samples. The CDR3 runs from the conserved cysteine through the conserved F or W. D genes are given only for firm matches. A clone size is listed for some rows: how often the clone was seen (once, few, many), or a class if it is expanded.

j_call d_call clone_size v_call cdr3_nt cdr3_aa
TRBJ2-1 TRBD1 once TRBV30 TGTGCCGCAAAACAGGGGGGCTCCTACAATGAGCAGTTCTTC CAAKQGGSYNEQFF
TRBJ1-4 TRBD1 once TRBV28 TGTGCCATCGAAGGGACAGGGCGTGAAAAACTGTTTTTT CAIEGTGREKLFF
TRBJ2-1 . . TRBV14 TGTGCCAGCAGCCAAGGTGGGACGTCAGATGAGCAGTTCTTC CASSQGGTSDEQFF
TRBJ2-7 TRBD2 once TRBV7-2 TGTGCCAGCAGCTTAAACCCCCCCGGGACTAGGGACGAGCAGTACTTC CASSLNPPGTRDEQYF
TRBJ2-2 TRBD2 . TRBV7-9 TGTGCCAGCAGGGATCAAACCAGCGGGAGTACTATCGGGGAGCTGTTTTTT CASRDQTSGSTIGELFF
TRBJ1-2 . . TRBV5-4 TGTGCCAGCAGCCGCTGGGGTGGGAACCGACACTATGGCTACACCTTC CASSRWGGNRHYGYTF
TRBJ2-7 . . TRBV9 TGTGCCAGCAGCGTAGGTGAATCCTACGAGCAGTACTTC CASSVGESYEQYF
TRBJ2-5 TRBD2 . TRBV7-2 TGTGCCAGCAGTTTGGCTTTCGGGAGGGAGACCCAGTACTTC CASSLAFGRETQYF
TRBJ1-2 . . TRBV6-5 TGTGCCAGCAGTTACTCGAGGGGGGAAGCCTATGGCTACACCTTC CASSYSRGEAYGYTF
TRBJ1-2 . . TRBV7-9 TGTGCCAGCAGCCTCACCGGGACGGTTAACTATGGCTACACCTTC CASSLTGTVNYGYTF
TRBJ1-2 . . TRBV5-5 TGTGCCAGCAGTCTTGAAAGTCTCCTTCCGTATGGCTACACCTTC CASSLESLLPYGYTF
TRBJ2-6 . many TRBV6-5 TGTGCCGCTGGACGGGCACTTACTGGGGCCAACGTCCTGACTTTC CAAGRALTGANVLTF
TRBJ2-1 . . TRBV7-9 TGTGCCAGCAGCTTTCTTCGGTACAGGTTAGACAATGAGCAGTTCTTC CASSFLRYRLDNEQFF
TRBJ2-1 TRBD1 . TRBV11-3 TGTGCCAGCAGCCCCGGACAGGGATCCTACAATGAGCAGTTCTTC CASSPGQGSYNEQFF
TRBJ2-5 TRBD2 . TRBV15 TGTGCCACCAGCAGAGATCCTAGCGGGAGAGGATTGGGCGAGACCCAGTACTTC CATSRDPSGRGLGETQYF
TRBJ2-2 . . TRBV28 TGTGCCAGCAGGTCTAGCGAGAACCGGGACACCGGGGAGCTGTTTTTT CASRSSENRDTGELFF
TRBJ2-1 . . TRBV28 TGTGCCAGCAGTTTGCGACCGGGAAGGGGGTACAATGAGCAGTTCTTC CASSLRPGRGYNEQFF
TRBJ2-1 TRBD2 many TRBV6-1 TGTGCCAGCATTATGGGACTAGATTTCAATGAGCAGTTCTTC CASIMGLDFNEQFF
TRBJ2-7 TRBD1 . TRBV19 TGTGCCAGTAGTAGAGGACAGGGACAGACCTACGAGCAGTACTTC CASSRGQGQTYEQYF
TRBJ2-7 TRBD2 . TRBV18 TGTGCCAGCTCAATAGCGGGAGGCTCCTACGAGCAGTACTTC CASSIAGGSYEQYF
TRBJ1-2 TRBD1 . TRBV11-2 TGTGCCAGCAGCCCTTCCGGGACAGCGGAGGGCTATGGCTACACCTTC CASSPSGTAEGYGYTF
TRBJ1-1 . . TRBV6-6 TGTGCCAGCAGCTCTCAGAACACTGAAGCTTTCTTT CASSSQNTEAFF
TRBJ2-4 TRBD1 . TRBV5-5 TGTGCCAGCAGCCCTGGACAGGGGGTAGCCAAAAACATTCAGTACTTC CASSPGQGVAKNIQYF
TRBJ2-3 . . TRBV13 TGTGCCAGCAGCTTACTCGCTGCCTCTAGCACAGATACGCAGTATTTT CASSLLAASSTDTQYF
TRBJ2-7 . . TRBV29-1 TGCGGCGTTGCCGGGACCTCGAACTACGGGCAGCACTTC CGVAGTSNYGQHF
TRBJ2-2 . . TRBV18 TGTGCCAGCTCTCCCGGACGGACTACCGGGGAGCTGTTTTTT CASSPGRTTGELFF
TRBJ2-5 TRBD2 . TRBV28 TGTGCCAGCAGTCGTCTAGCGGGAGCGAATCGAGAGACCCAGTACTTC CASSRLAGANRETQYF
TRBJ2-7 . . TRBV5-1 TGCGCCAGCAGCCGGGGGCGCCGGACAGACTTCTACGAGCAGTACTTC CASSRGRRTDFYEQYF
TRBJ1-5 . . TRBV7-2 TGTGCCAGCAGCTTTGAAGGGGGTGGTCAGCCCCAGCATTTT CASSFEGGGQPQHF
TRBJ1-2 TRBD1 . TRBV7-2 TGTGCCAGCAGCTTAGTGGGTTGGGACAGGGACTATGGCTACACCTTC CASSLVGWDRDYGYTF
TRBJ2-4 TRBD2 . TRBV9 TGTGCCAGCAGCGTAGACGGGGGGATTGGAAACATTCAGTACTTC CASSVDGGIGNIQYF